These 26 T cell receptor beta chains were sequenced from one sample in a study of PD-L1 blockade in urothelial cancer. The table came from immunoSEQ multiplex PCR; TCRdb's copy has only in-frame clones and leaves some out. The data hold tens of thousands of clones, with approximately 80% observed a single time. Sequencing was performed on PBMCs, taken around atezolizumab (anti-PD-L1) treatment. These receptor sequences come from a man in his 70s with urothelial cancer.

The chain links TRBV29-1 to TRBJ2-2, with D maybe TRBD2 (6 bases). The V end was cut by 6 bases, the J end by 6 bases, with 17 bases between. The CDR3 sequence is 14 residues long. Germline loops: CDR1 SQVTM, CDR2 ANQGSEA. The CDR3 reads CSVRPGVTAGELFF. The DNA for the CDR3 is TGCAGCGTCCGCCCGGGGGTGACCGCCGGGGAGCTGTTTTTT.

The rearrangement joins TRBV6-5 to TRBJ2-3; 8 nucleotides line up with TRBD2. V dropped 6 bases and J dropped 1; count of bases not matched to a gene: 6. The CDR3 is made up of 15 amino acids. The germline V gene encodes CDR1 MNHEY and CDR2 SVGAGI. The chain's CDR3 is CASRAPGGGTDTQYF. In DNA form, the CDR3 reads TGTGCCAGCAGGGCCCCGGGGGGGGGCACAGATACGCAGTATTTT.

This rearrangement joins TRBV4-1 to TRBJ1-2; 10 bases are shared with TRBD1. V dropped 1 base and J dropped 6; count of bases not matched to a gene: 17. The germline V gene has CDR1 MGHRA and CDR2 YSYEKL. The CDR3 contains 19 residues. The CDR3 DNA is TGCGCCAGCAGCCAAGGTCCCTTAGCTACCAGGACAGGGGGGAATGGCTACACCTTC. Its translation: CASSQGPLATRTGGNGYTF.

The CDR3 DNA sequence: TGTGCCAGCAGCTTAGAATCAGGAAGGAAGACTGAAGCTTTCTTT. It codes for CASSLESGRKTEAFF. The rearrangement uses TRBV7-9 and TRBJ1-1; no firm D call. The ends were cut back, 1 base at V and 5 bases at J, with 14 bases in the middle. The germline gives CDR1 SEHNR, CDR2 FQNEAQ (reference sequence). This CDR3 has 15 residues.

The V call is TRBV5-1, the J call TRBJ2-1, with D tentatively TRBD2 (6 bases). This CDR3 spans 15 amino acids. CDR1 and CDR2 (germline): SGHRS, YFSETQ. V was shortened by 4 bases and J by 10 bases, with 21 bases between the two germline ends. The DNA for the CDR3 is TGCGCCAGCAGCATCGCGCGGCTAGCGTCGAGAGAGCAGTTCTTC. As protein: CASSIARLASREQFF. Full variable domain (outside the CDR3, taken from reference TRBV5-1 and TRBJ2-1): KAGVTQTPRYLIKTRGQQVTLSCSPISGHRSVSWYQQTPGQGLQFLFEYFSETQRNKGNFPGRFSGRQFSNSRSEMNVSTLELGDSALYLCASSIARLASREQFFGPGTRLTVL.

The genes are TRBV4-2 and TRBJ1-1; no clear D gene. This CDR3 region has 14 residues. CDR1 is LGHNA, CDR2 YNFKEQ, per germline. Deletions cut 0 bases from V and 1 base from J, with 6 bases between. CDR3 region: CASSQDPGNTEAFF. CDR3 nucleotide sequence: TGTGCCAGCAGCCAAGATCCCGGGAACACTGAAGCTTTCTTT.

The J gene is TRBJ1-5, the V gene TRBV13, with D possibly TRBD1 on 5 matching bases. The CDR3 loop spans 15 amino acids. Germline-derived CDR1 and CDR2 are PRHDT and FYEKMQ (reference sequence). The V and J ends lost 2 bases and 1 base respectively, with 9 bases between them. CDR3 region: CASSLTGESNQPQHF. The CDR3 nucleotides are TGTGCCAGCAGCTTAACGGGGGAGAGCAATCAGCCCCAGCATTTT.

This clone is a singleton in its sample. The V and J genes are TRBV7-9 and TRBJ1-1; no firm D call. Germline V gives CDR1 SEHNR, CDR2 FQNEAQ (reference sequence). CDR3 size: 13 residues. V lost 2 bases, J lost 2 bases, and 6 bases lay in between. The CDR3 region is CASSLIGNTEAFF. The CDR3, as DNA: TGTGCCAGCAGCTTAATTGGCAACACTGAAGCTTTCTTT. The full variable domain, with the rest looked up from reference TRBV7-9 and TRBJ1-1, is DTGVSQNPRHKITKRGQNVTFRCDPISEHNRLYWYRQTLGQGPEFLTYFQNEAQLEKSRLLSDRFSAERPKGSFSTLEIQRTEQGDSAMYLCASSLIGNTEAFFGQGTRLTVV.

The chain uses TRBV5-4 and TRBJ2-5, with 8 bases matching TRBD2. Germline CDR1 and CDR2: SGHNT and YYREEE (reference sequence). The CDR3 runs to 15 residues. Trimming took 4 bases from V and 1 from J; bases not matched to a gene: 6. This CDR3 is CASSPKAGAQETQYF. In DNA, the CDR3 is TGTGCCAGCAGCCCTAAAGCGGGAGCCCAAGAGACCCAGTACTTC.

This chain joins TRBV6-1 and TRBJ1-1; tentative D call: TRBD1 (6 bases). This CDR3 comprises 13 residues. CDR1 is MNHNS, CDR2 SASEGT, per germline. Trimming took 1 base from V and 5 from J, leaving 8 bases between them. The CDR3, as DNA: TGTGCCAGCAGTGAAGGCAGGGGAACTGAAGCTTTCTTT. This sequence encodes CASSEGRGTEAFF.

The genes are TRBV19 and TRBJ1-5; 9 bases align to TRBD1. CDR1 is LNHDA and CDR2 is SQIVND in the germline V gene (reference sequence). The CDR3 extends over 14 amino acids. V shed 5 bases and J 3 bases; nucleotides not matched to a gene: 2. CDR3 nucleotide sequence: TGTGCCAGTAGTGACAGGGGGACCAATCAGCCCCAGCATTTT. Translated, it gives CASSDRGTNQPQHF. Drawing the rest from reference TRBV19 and TRBJ1-5, the complete variable domain is DGGITQSPKYLFRKEGQNVTLSCEQNLNHDAMYWYRQDPGQGLRLIYYSQIVNDFQKGDIAEGYSVSREKKESFPLTVTSAQKNPTAFYLCASSDRGTNQPQHFGDGTRLSIL.

This clone turned up a few times. The V and J genes are TRBV28 and TRBJ1-1; D gene uncertain. V was trimmed by 11 bases and J by 0 bases, leaving 10 bases between them. The germline gives CDR1 MDHEN, CDR2 SYDVKM. The CDR3 has 12 amino acids. For the CDR3, the DNA is TGTGCCTGCATAGATCTGAACACTGAAGCTTTCTTT. It translates to CACIDLNTEAFF. The full variable domain, in which reference TRBV28 and TRBJ1-1 provide the parts outside the CDR3, is DVKVTQSSRYLVKRTGEKVFLECVQDMDHENMFWYRQDPGLGLRLIYFSYDVKMKEKGDIPEGYSVSREKKERFSLILESASTNQTSMYLCACIDLNTEAFFGQGTRLTVV.

The chain combines TRBV5-6 with TRBJ2-5; TRBD1 might be the D (5 bases). This CDR3 contains 14 residues. Trimming removed 2 bases at V and 5 bases at J, with 13 bases between. Germline CDR1 is SGHDT and CDR2 is YYEEEE. The CDR3 DNA is TGTGCCAGCAGCTTTACAGGTACCAGGGAGACCCAGTACTTC. Translating gives CASSFTGTRETQYF.

The DNA for the CDR3 is TGTGCCAGTAGTGCCCCTAGCGGGACCCGGCAGTTCTTC. As protein: CASSAPSGTRQFF. This chain uses TRBV19 with TRBJ2-1; 9 nucleotides match TRBD2. This CDR3 has 13 amino acids. CDR1 is LNHDA, CDR2 SQIVND, per germline (reference sequence). V shed 5 bases and J 12 bases; nucleotides not matched to a gene: 8.

The chain links TRBV5-1 to TRBJ2-1; 16 nucleotides line up with TRBD2. The CDR3 contains 21 residues. Germline V lookup: CDR1 SGHRS, CDR2 YFSETQ. The trim removed 3 bases at V and 1 base at J, leaving 13 bases unmatched. CDR3 amino acids: CASSWPWEPGLAGGSYNEQFF. The CDR3 DNA reads TGCGCCAGCAGCTGGCCCTGGGAACCGGGACTAGCGGGAGGGTCCTACAATGAGCAGTTCTTC.

Comments on this clone: The identical CDR3 is also encoded by other nucleotide sequences in the sample. The gene calls are TRBV7-9 and TRBJ1-1; D is undetermined. With 6 bases removed from V and 0 bases from J, the gap between germline ends came to 8 bases. This CDR3 has 13 amino acids. Germline CDR1 and CDR2: SEHNR and FQNEAQ (reference sequence). Here the CDR3 reads CASSPTMNTEAFF. In DNA form, the CDR3 reads TGTGCCAGCAGTCCTACTATGAACACTGAAGCTTTCTTT.

The chain is built from TRBV11-3 and TRBJ2-4, with 7 nucleotides matching TRBD2. The CDR3 contains 16 residues. The junction had 5 bases not matched to a gene; V was cut back by 2 bases and J by 1 base. Looked up from germline, CDR1 is SGHNT and CDR2 is YENEEA. CDR3 sequence reads: CASSLRRGWAKNIQYF. DNA of the CDR3: TGTGCCAGCAGCTTACGGCGGGGGTGGGCCAAAAACATTCAGTACTTC.

This chain connects TRBV7-2 to TRBJ2-2, with 7 bases identical to TRBD2. Germline V gives CDR1 SGHTA, CDR2 FQGNSA. The CDR3 spans 16 residues. V shed 1 base and J 1 base; nucleotides not matched to a gene: 3. The DNA for the CDR3 is TGTGCCAGCAGCTTAGGTGTAGCGGGGAACACCGGGGAGCTGTTTTTT. Amino acid sequence: CASSLGVAGNTGELFF.

This clone occurred a few times. The chain joins TRBV6-5 to TRBJ1-4; no definite D call. CDR1 MNHEY and CDR2 SVGAGI come from the germline V gene. The V end lost 5 bases, the J end lost 7 bases, and 14 bases lay between the germline ends. There are 14 residues in the CDR3. The CDR3 nucleotides are TGTGCCAGCAGTCGCGACGCTCCGGGTGAAAAACTGTTTTTT. Its protein product is CASSRDAPGEKLFF.

This clone was detected only once. The J gene is TRBJ2-5, the V gene TRBV5-1; 9 bases are shared with TRBD1. Unmatched junction bases numbered 10, after V lost 5 bases and J lost 5 bases. This CDR3 has 15 residues. Per germline, CDR1 SGHRS and CDR2 YFSETQ. CDR3 coding DNA: TGCGCCAGCAGACCTTCCGGGACAGGGTTTGAGACCCAGTACTTC. Protein sequence: CASRPSGTGFETQYF.

The rearrangement joins TRBV29-1 to TRBJ2-3; weak D call: TRBD2 (6 bases). The length of the CDR3 is 14 residues. CDR1 and CDR2 from the germline V gene are SQVTM and ANQGSEA. The germline V and J ends were trimmed by 4 bases and 4 bases, with 15 bases remaining between them. CDR3 sequence reads: CSVVLEGRSDTQYF. The CDR3 DNA sequence: TGCAGCGTTGTCTTGGAGGGGCGTTCAGATACGCAGTATTTT.

V usage is TRBV5-1 and J usage is TRBJ2-1, with TRBD2 matching over 11 bases. CDR3 size: 17 residues. V lost 0 bases, J lost 7 bases, and 9 bases stayed unmatched. CDR1 is SGHRS and CDR2 is YFSETQ in the germline V gene. The CDR3 here is CASSLAPLAGGSNEQFF. The CDR3 nucleotides are TGCGCCAGCAGCTTGGCTCCCTTAGCGGGAGGGTCGAATGAGCAGTTCTTC.

This clone was recorded once. V and J are TRBV5-1 and TRBJ1-2, with D tentatively TRBD1 (5 bases). This CDR3 is 14 amino acids long. Per the germline V gene, CDR1 is SGHRS and CDR2 is YFSETQ. V lost 0 bases to trimming and J lost 3 bases, with 9 bases between them. This CDR3 reads CASSLGQSHYGYTF. The CDR3 DNA is TGCGCCAGCAGCTTGGGACAGTCTCACTATGGCTACACCTTC.

This chain uses TRBV5-4 with TRBJ2-2, with no clear D. Germline V gene lookup returns CDR1 SGHNT and CDR2 YYREEE (reference sequence). This CDR3 contains 16 residues. Trimming removed 0 bases from V and 0 bases from J, with 9 bases in between. CDR3 DNA: TGTGCCAGCAGCTTGGCAACAGCAGCGAACACCGGGGAGCTGTTTTTT. It yields the protein CASSLATAANTGELFF.

In its sample, this clone was seen a few times. Its ends do not fully match the called genes, so a read error is possible. The chain employs TRBV7-9 and TRBJ2-1; 8 bases are shared with TRBD2. CDR3 length: 16 amino acids. Germline CDR1 reads SEHNR; CDR2 reads FQNEAQ (reference sequence). This CDR3 reads CASSSPGTRTLNGQFF. DNA for the CDR3: TGTGCCAGCAGCTCCCCCGGGACTAGAACTCTAAATGGGCAGTTCTTC. Based on the CDR3 plus reference TRBV7-9 and TRBJ2-1, the full variable domain is DTGVSQNPRHKITKRGQNVTFRCDPISEHNRLYWYRQTLGQGPEFLTYFQNEAQLEKSRLLSDRFSAERPKGSFSTLEIQRTEQGDSAMYLCASSSPGTRTLNGQFFGPGTRLTVL.

V is TRBV7-8 and J is TRBJ1-5; perhaps TRBD1 as D (6 bases). This CDR3 is built from 15 residues. From germline, CDR1 is SGHVS and CDR2 FQNEAQ. V lost 0 bases and J lost 8, with 14 bases in between. The CDR3 coding sequence is TGTGCCAGCAGCTTAGCGGGGGGGGGCCCTAAGCCCCAGCATTTT. It encodes CASSLAGGGPKPQHF.